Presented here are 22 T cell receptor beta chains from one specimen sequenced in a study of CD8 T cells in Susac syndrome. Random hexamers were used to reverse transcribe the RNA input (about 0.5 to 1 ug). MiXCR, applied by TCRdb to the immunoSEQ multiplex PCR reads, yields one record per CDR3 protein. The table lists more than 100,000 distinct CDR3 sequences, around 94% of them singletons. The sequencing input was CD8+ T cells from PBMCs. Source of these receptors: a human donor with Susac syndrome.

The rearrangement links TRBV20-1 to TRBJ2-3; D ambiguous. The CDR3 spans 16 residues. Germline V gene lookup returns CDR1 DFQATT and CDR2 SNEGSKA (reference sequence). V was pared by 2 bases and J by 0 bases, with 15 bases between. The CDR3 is CSARSRGPQSTDTQYF. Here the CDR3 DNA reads TGCAGTGCTAGATCTAGAGGCCCCCAAAGCACAGATACGCAGTATTTT.

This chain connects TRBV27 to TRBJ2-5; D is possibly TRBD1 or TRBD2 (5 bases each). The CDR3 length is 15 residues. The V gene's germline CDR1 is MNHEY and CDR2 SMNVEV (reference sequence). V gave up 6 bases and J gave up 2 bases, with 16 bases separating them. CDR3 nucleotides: TGTGCCAGCAGCTCCGGGGCGGTCAGGCAAGAGACCCAGTACTTC. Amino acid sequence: CASSSGAVRQETQYF.

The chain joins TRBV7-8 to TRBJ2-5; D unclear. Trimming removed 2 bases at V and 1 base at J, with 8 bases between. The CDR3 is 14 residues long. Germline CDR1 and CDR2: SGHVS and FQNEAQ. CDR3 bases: TGTGCCAGCAGCTTAAGAGGCTTCCAAGAGACCCAGTACTTC. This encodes CASSLRGFQETQYF.

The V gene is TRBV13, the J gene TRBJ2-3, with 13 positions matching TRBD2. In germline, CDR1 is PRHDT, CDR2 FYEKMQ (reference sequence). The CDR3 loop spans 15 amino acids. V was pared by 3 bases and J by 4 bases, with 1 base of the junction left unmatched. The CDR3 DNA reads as TGTGCCAGCAGCTTGGGACTAGCGGGGTCAGATACGCAGTATTTT. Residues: CASSLGLAGSDTQYF.

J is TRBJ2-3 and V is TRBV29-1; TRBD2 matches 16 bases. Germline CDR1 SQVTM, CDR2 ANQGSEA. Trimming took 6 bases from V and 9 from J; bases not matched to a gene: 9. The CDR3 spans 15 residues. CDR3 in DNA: TGCAGCGTGGCCGGGACTAGCGGGGGGGCCCGAACGCAGTATTTT. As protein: CSVAGTSGGARTQYF.

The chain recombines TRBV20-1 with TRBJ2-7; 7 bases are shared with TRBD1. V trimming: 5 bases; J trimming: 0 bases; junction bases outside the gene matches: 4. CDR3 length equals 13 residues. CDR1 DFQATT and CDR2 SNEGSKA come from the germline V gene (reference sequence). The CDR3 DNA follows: TGCAGTGCTCGACGGGACAGCTCCTACGAGCAGTACTTC. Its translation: CSARRDSSYEQYF.

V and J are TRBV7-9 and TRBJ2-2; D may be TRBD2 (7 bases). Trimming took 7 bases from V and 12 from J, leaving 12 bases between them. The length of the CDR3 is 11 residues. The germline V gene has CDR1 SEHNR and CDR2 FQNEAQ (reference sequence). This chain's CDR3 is CASKIGGQLFF. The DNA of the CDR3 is TGTGCCAGCAAGATCGGGGGGCAGCTGTTTTTT.

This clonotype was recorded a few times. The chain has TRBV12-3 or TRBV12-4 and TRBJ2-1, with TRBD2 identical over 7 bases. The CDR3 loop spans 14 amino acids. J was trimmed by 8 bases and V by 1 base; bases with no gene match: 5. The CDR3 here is CASSLGTSFDEQFF. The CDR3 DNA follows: TGTGCCAGCAGTTTAGGGACTAGTTTTGATGAGCAGTTCTTC.

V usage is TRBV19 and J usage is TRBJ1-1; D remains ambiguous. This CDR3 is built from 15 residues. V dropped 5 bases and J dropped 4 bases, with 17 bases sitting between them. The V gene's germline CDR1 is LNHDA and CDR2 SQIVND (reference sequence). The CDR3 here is CASSVAPGGSTEAFF. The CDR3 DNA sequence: TGTGCCAGTAGTGTAGCCCCGGGCGGGAGCACTGAAGCTTTCTTT.

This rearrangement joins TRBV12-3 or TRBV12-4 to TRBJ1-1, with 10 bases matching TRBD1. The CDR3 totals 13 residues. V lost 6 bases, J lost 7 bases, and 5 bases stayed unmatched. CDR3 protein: CASSWTGGIEAFF. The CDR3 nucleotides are TGTGCCAGCAGCTGGACAGGGGGAATTGAAGCTTTCTTT.

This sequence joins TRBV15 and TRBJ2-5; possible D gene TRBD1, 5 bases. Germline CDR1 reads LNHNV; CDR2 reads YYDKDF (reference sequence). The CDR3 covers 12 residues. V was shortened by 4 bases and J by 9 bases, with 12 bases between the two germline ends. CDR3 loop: CATSKLQESQYF. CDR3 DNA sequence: TGTGCCACCAGCAAGCTACAGGAGTCCCAGTACTTC.

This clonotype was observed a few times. The CDR3, as DNA: TGTGCCAGCAGCAGTGACAGGGACTATGGCAATCAGCCCCAGCATTTT. Translating it yields CASSSDRDYGNQPQHF. This chain joins TRBV3-1 and TRBJ1-5; 7 bases are shared with TRBD1. Trimming cost V 5 bases and J 2 bases; bases outside gene matches: 9. CDR1 and CDR2 (germline): LGHDT, YNNKEL (reference sequence). The CDR3 consists of 16 residues.

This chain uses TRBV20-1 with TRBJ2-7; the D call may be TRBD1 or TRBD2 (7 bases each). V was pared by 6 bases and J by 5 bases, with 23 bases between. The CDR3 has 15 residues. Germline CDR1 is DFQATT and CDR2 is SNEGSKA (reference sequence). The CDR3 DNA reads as TGCAGTGCCCAGGGGGGGCCGCGGGAAACCCACGAGCAGTACTTC. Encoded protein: CSAQGGPRETHEQYF.

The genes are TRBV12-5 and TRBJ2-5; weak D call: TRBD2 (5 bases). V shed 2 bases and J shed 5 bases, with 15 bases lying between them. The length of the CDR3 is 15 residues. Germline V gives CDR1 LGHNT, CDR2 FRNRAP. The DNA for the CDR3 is TGTGCTAGTGGTTTGCCCCGAGAAGGCGGGGAGACCCAGTACTTC. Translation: CASGLPREGGETQYF.

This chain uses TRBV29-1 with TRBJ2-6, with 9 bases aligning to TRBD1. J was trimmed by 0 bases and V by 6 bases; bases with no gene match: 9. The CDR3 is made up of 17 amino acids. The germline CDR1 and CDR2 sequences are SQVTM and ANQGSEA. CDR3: CSVPGTGPDSGANVLTF. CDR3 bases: TGCAGCGTCCCCGGGACAGGGCCAGACTCTGGGGCCAACGTCCTGACTTTC.

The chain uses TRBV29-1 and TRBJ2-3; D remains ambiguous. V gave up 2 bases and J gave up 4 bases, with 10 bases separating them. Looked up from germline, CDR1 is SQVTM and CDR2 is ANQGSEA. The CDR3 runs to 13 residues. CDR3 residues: CSVERDGADTQYF. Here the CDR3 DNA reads TGCAGCGTTGAAAGGGATGGGGCAGATACGCAGTATTTT.

The chain's CDR3 is CASSGPAGTRNMNTEAFF. CDR3 DNA: TGTGCCAGCAGCGGTCCTGCCGGGACACGGAATATGAACACTGAAGCTTTCTTT. The chain carries TRBV7-6 and TRBJ1-1; possibly TRBD1 for D (6 bases). This CDR3 contains 18 residues. V lost 5 bases to trimming and J lost 0 bases, with 22 bases between them. Looked up from germline, CDR1 is SGHVS and CDR2 is FNYEAQ. The full variable domain, its missing parts supplied by reference TRBV7-6 and TRBJ1-1, is GAGVSQSPRYKVTKRGQDVALRCDPISGHVSLYWYRQALGQGPEFLTYFNYEAQQDKSGLPNDRFSAERPEGSISTLTIQRTEQRDSAMYRCASSGPAGTRNMNTEAFFGQGTRLTVV.

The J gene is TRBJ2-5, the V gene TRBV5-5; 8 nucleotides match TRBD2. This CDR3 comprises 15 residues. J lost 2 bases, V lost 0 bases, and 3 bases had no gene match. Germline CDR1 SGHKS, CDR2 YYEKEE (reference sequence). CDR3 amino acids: CASSLDGGEQETQYF. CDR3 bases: TGTGCCAGCAGCTTGGACGGGGGGGAACAAGAGACCCAGTACTTC.

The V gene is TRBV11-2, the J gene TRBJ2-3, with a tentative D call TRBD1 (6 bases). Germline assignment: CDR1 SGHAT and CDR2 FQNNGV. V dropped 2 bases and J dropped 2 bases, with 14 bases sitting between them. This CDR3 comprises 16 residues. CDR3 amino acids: CASSLLGRGDTDTQYF. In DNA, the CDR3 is TGTGCCAGCAGCTTACTTGGCAGGGGAGACACAGATACGCAGTATTTT.

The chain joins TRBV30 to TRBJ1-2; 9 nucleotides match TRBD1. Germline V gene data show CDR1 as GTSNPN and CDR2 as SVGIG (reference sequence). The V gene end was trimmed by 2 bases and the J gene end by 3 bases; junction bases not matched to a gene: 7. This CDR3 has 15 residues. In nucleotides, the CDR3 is TGTGCCTGGAGTCTCGGGGACAGGGAGGACTATGGCTACACCTTC. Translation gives CAWSLGDREDYGYTF.

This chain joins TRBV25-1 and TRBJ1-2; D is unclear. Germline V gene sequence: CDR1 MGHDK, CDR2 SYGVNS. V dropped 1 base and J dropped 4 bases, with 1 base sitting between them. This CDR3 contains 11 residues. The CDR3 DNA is TGTGCCAGCAGTGAATTCTATGGCTACACCTTC. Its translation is CASSEFYGYTF.

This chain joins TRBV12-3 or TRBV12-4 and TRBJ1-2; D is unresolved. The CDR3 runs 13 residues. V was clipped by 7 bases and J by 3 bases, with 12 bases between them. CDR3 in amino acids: CASTREVHYGYTF. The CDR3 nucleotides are TGTGCCAGCACCCGGGAGGTGCACTATGGCTACACCTTC.